The T cell receptor (beta chain) described here comes from a study of CD8 T cells in ankylosing spondylitis. Library preparation for TCR beta used quantitative 5'-RACE with molecular barcodes. TCRdb reprocessed the 5' RACE reads with MiXCR, giving one entry per CDR3 protein. The sample has hundreds of thousands of distinct CDR3 sequences, approximately 24% seen once. This clonotype was observed a handful of times. Its antigen is not identified. Notes on the study in general: In ankylosing spondylitis blood, a motif of roughly eight highly homologous TCR beta variants appeared characteristic. A CD8+ phenotype characterized the disease-linked clones, which were relatively rare in peripheral blood. Clones linked to disease were reported to show significant enrichment in matched ankylosing spondylitis synovial fluid.

The germline CDR1 and CDR2 sequences are DFQATT and SNEGSKA (reference sequence). This CDR3 is built from 15 residues. J gave up 3 bases and V 0 bases, and 6 bases lay outside the gene matches. Sequencing was carried out using blood, either unsorted or a sorted T cell fraction (not recorded which). V and J are TRBV20-1 and TRBJ1-1, with 8 bases lining up with TRBD1. The clonotype comes from a male donor with ankylosing spondylitis or in good health (not recorded which). DNA for the CDR3: TGCAGTGCTAGAGATGCGGCAGGGGGCTACACTGAAGCTTTCTTT. Translating it yields CSARDAAGGYTEAFF.